Each of the 17 T cell receptor beta chains below was sequenced from the same sample in a study of memory CD4+ T cells and cytomegalovirus serostatus. The repertoire was sequenced with immunoSEQ multiplex PCR; TCRdb's copy has only in-frame clones and lacks some. Altogether about 56,000 clones are present, about three quarters being singletons, with the ten largest covering around 2.5%. The sort gate was single viable CD3+CD4+CD8-CD45RO+ cells for memory CD4+ T cells. Sequencing used memory CD4+ T cells from blood. The receptors shown here come from an adult in good health and CMV-seropositive.

Notes on this clone: Other DNA sequences of this sample code for an identical CDR3. The chain employs TRBV18 and TRBJ1-5; D not resolved. Trimming removed 0 bases from V and 7 bases from J, with 7 bases in between. In germline, CDR1 is KGHSH, CDR2 LQKENI. This CDR3 contains 13 residues. The CDR3 is CASSPPEEQPQHF. CDR3 DNA: TGTGCCAGCTCACCACCGGAGGAGCAGCCCCAGCATTTT. Complete variable domain (other parts from reference TRBV18 and TRBJ1-5): NAGVMQNPRHLVRRRGQEARLRCSPMKGHSHVYWYRQLPEEGLKFMVYLQKENIIDESGMPKERFSAEFPKEGPSILRIQQVVRGDSAAYFCASSPPEEQPQHFGDGTRLSIL.

This rearrangement joins TRBV6-5 to TRBJ2-2; no reliable D call. This CDR3 has 12 amino acids. Germline values: CDR1 MNHEY, CDR2 SVGAGI. V lost 6 bases and J lost 3, with 5 bases in between. Written as DNA, the CDR3 is TGTGCCAGCAGCGGGTACACCGGGGAGCTGTTTTTT. Its protein product is CASSGYTGELFF.

This clone has a single count. The chain uses TRBV2 and TRBJ1-1, with a weak D call TRBD1 (6 bases). The CDR3 is 13 amino acids. Looked up from germline, CDR1 is SNHLY and CDR2 is FYNNEI. The V end was cut by 1 base, the J end by 3 bases, with 6 bases between. CDR3 DNA sequence: TGTGCCAGCAGTGAAGAGGGGGACACTGAAGCTTTCTTT. It encodes CASSEEGDTEAFF.

This chain links TRBV6-6 with TRBJ2-1, with D perhaps matching TRBD2 (7 bases). V dropped 6 bases and J dropped 15 bases, with 15 bases sitting between them. The CDR3 has 11 amino acids. Per germline, CDR1 MNHNY and CDR2 SVGAGI (reference sequence). The CDR3 region has the DNA TGTGCCAGCAGCGGGGGCGGGAGTCCGTTCTTC. Its translation is CASSGGGSPFF.

The CDR3 spells CASSGRGHPNYGYTF. The CDR3 DNA sequence: TGTGCCAGCTCCGGCAGGGGACATCCTAACTATGGCTACACCTTC. The V and J genes are TRBV6-5 and TRBJ1-2, with D possibly TRBD1 on 6 matching bases. Deletions cut 8 bases from V and 0 bases from J, with 16 bases between. From germline, CDR1 is MNHEY and CDR2 SVGAGI. The CDR3 spans 15 residues.

The V call is TRBV11-2, the J call TRBJ2-2; 7 bases align to TRBD2. Germline V gives CDR1 SGHAT, CDR2 FQNNGV. The CDR3 is made up of 14 amino acids. With V trimmed by 5 bases and J by 6 bases, 6 bases remained unmatched. In nucleotides, the CDR3 is TGTGCCAGCAGCCCGGGGGGTTGGGCCGGGGAGCTGTTTTTT. Translated, it gives CASSPGGWAGELFF.

In this sample, this clone turned up once. This chain uses TRBV27 with TRBJ2-2; D is unclear. The CDR3 length is 11 residues. Looked up from germline, CDR1 is MNHEY and CDR2 is SMNVEV (reference sequence). V lost 6 bases, J lost 10 bases, and 9 bases lay in between. Written as DNA, the CDR3 is TGTGCCAGCAGGTCGCGCTTGGAGCTGTTTTTT. It specifies CASRSRLELFF.

The V call is TRBV10-3, the J call TRBJ1-3; D is possibly TRBD1 (5 bases). Germline CDR1 and CDR2: ENHRY and SYGVKD. Trimming removed 3 bases at V and 0 bases at J, with 15 bases between. CDR3 length: 17 residues. CDR3 region: CAISDFGGRVSGNTIYF. Here the CDR3 DNA reads TGTGCCATCAGTGATTTTGGGGGACGGGTCTCTGGAAACACCATATATTTT.

This clone was found a few times. This chain connects TRBV19 to TRBJ1-5; D not certain. This CDR3 region has 16 residues. V was clipped by 6 bases and J by 4 bases, with 19 bases between them. Germline V CDR1 and CDR2: LNHDA, SQIVND (reference sequence). In DNA form, the CDR3 reads TGTGCCAGTAGCTCTCCCGAGGCAGGTTATAATCAGCCCCAGCATTTT. Amino acid sequence: CASSSPEAGYNQPQHF.

The chain carries TRBV5-4 and TRBJ2-5; D unclear. Trimming pared 3 bases from V and 5 bases from J, leaving 14 bases between. Germline V lookup: CDR1 SGHNT, CDR2 YYREEE (reference sequence). CDR3 length: 14 amino acids. CDR3 sequence reads: CASSYDERSETQYF. DNA of the CDR3: TGTGCCAGCAGCTATGACGAGAGGAGTGAGACCCAGTACTTC.

The chain combines TRBV11-2 with TRBJ2-2; D not certain. V was shortened by 7 bases and J by 7 bases, with 13 bases between the two germline ends. The CDR3 totals 13 residues. Germline V gene sequence: CDR1 SGHAT, CDR2 FQNNGV. CDR3 residues: CASTDRLGGELFF. DNA of the CDR3: TGTGCCAGCACCGACCGGTTAGGCGGGGAGCTGTTTTTT.

This clone was counted ten times or more. The rearrangement links TRBV5-8 to TRBJ2-5, with a weak D call TRBD1 (6 bases). The CDR3 contains 20 residues. Germline V gene data show CDR1 as SGHTS and CDR2 as YDEGEE. Trimming took off 4 bases at V and 3 bases at J, with 31 bases between the two ends. The CDR3 sequence: CASSDTGYALRGKVEETQYF. CDR3 in DNA: TGTGCCAGCAGCGACACTGGATACGCTTTGAGGGGGAAGGTAGAAGAGACCCAGTACTTC.

This clone was counted a few times. The V gene is TRBV7-6, the J gene TRBJ2-7; D perhaps matches TRBD2 (5 bases). V lost 11 bases and J lost 7, with 24 bases in between. CDR3 size: 14 residues. Germline lookup yields CDR1 SGHVS and CDR2 FNYEAQ. The CDR3: CAPRHSAARGEQYF. Written as DNA, the CDR3 is TGTGCCCCCCGGCATTCAGCGGCTCGTGGTGAGCAGTACTTC.

V usage is TRBV27 and J usage is TRBJ1-5; unclear D gene. Trimming stripped 6 bases from V and 6 bases from J, with 18 bases between. Looked up from germline, CDR1 is MNHEY and CDR2 is SMNVEV (reference sequence). This CDR3 region has 15 residues. CDR3 nucleotides: TGTGCCAGCAGCTCCACGATGGGAGGGTCTCAGCCCCAGCATTTT. It specifies CASSSTMGGSQPQHF.

V gene TRBV5-1 combines with J gene TRBJ1-1; 10 nucleotides line up with TRBD1. Trimming took 0 bases from V and 0 from J; bases not matched to a gene: 2. Germline loops: CDR1 SGHRS, CDR2 YFSETQ. The CDR3 is 16 amino acids. The CDR3 protein is CASSLGQGALNTEAFF. Written as DNA, the CDR3 is TGCGCCAGCAGCTTGGGACAGGGGGCTCTGAACACTGAAGCTTTCTTT.

The rearrangement uses TRBV25-1 and TRBJ2-3; 11 bases fit TRBD2. The CDR3 spans 16 residues. V trimming: 5 bases; J trimming: 2 bases; junction bases outside the gene matches: 6. Germline V lookup: CDR1 MGHDK, CDR2 SYGVNS. The CDR3 here is CASSPRLAGSTDTQYF. In DNA form, the CDR3 reads TGTGCCAGCAGTCCCAGACTAGCGGGGTCCACAGATACGCAGTATTTT.

CDR3: CASRKGGSTYEQYF. In nucleotides, the CDR3 is TGTGCCAGCAGAAAGGGCGGGTCGACCTACGAGCAGTACTTC. The chain uses TRBV28 and TRBJ2-7; possibly TRBD2 for D (5 bases). V dropped 6 bases and J dropped 2 bases, with 14 bases sitting between them. The CDR3 consists of 14 residues. CDR1 MDHEN and CDR2 SYDVKM come from the germline V gene.